This section outlines one T cell receptor (beta chain) sequence together with its context. Its specificity is not known. This sample stems from a study of cytomegalovirus exposure and HLA in healthy donors. Using immunoSEQ multiplex PCR, the repertoire was profiled, and TCRdb retains in-frame clones only, with some absent. In the table there are fewer than 250,000 clones, over 75% of which are singletons. CDR1 and CDR2 (germline): MGHRA, YSYEKL. Trimming cost V 2 bases and J 5 bases, with 13 bases left between them. This CDR3 has 14 residues. Points from the study as a whole: Among the CMV-associated chains, three were confirmed in vitro as specific for CMV antigens. The majority of TCR sequences were rare, yet some public TCRs appeared in many donors.

The specimen sequenced was PBMCs. The origin of this receptor is a young woman in good health and CMV-seropositive. The V and J genes are TRBV4-1 and TRBJ2-7; D is perhaps TRBD1 (6 bases). This CDR3 reads CASSQTGRLDEQYF. In nucleotides, the CDR3 is TGCGCCAGCAGCCAAACAGGGCGGCTTGACGAGCAGTACTTC.